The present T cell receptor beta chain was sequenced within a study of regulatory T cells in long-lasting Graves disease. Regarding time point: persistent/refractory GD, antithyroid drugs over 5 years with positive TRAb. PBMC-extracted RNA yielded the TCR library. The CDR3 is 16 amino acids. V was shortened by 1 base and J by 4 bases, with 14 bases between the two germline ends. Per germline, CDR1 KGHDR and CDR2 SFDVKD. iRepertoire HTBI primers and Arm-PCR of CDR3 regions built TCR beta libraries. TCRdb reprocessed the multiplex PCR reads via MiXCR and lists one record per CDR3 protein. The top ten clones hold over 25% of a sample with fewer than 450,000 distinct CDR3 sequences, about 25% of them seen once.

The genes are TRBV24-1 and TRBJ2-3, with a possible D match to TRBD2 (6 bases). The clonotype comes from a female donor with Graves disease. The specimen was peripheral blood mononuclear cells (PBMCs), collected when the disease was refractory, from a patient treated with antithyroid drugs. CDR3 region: CATSDFGRDGPDTQYF. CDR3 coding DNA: TGTGCCACCAGTGATTTTGGGCGGGATGGCCCAGATACGCAGTATTTT.